This T cell receptor (beta chain) was identified in a study of cytomegalovirus exposure and HLA in healthy donors. Germline CDR1 and CDR2: SGDLS and YYNGEE. CDR3 length: 16 amino acids. V was pared by 6 bases and J by 1 base, with 18 bases between. The PCR ran on 60 Vbeta and 13 Jbeta primers. This table comes from immunoSEQ multiplex PCR, and its TCRdb copy is limited to in-frame clones, with some not included. This sample has about 130,000 clones, with around two thirds found just once. Sequencing input: PBMCs. This chain uses TRBV9 with TRBJ2-3, with D tentatively TRBD2 (7 bases). This clonotype originated in a man in his 60s in good health and CMV-seropositive. This CDR3 reads CASTLSGRGRTDTQYF. For the CDR3, the DNA is TGTGCCAGCACCCTAAGTGGGCGGGGGCGCACAGATACGCAGTATTTT.